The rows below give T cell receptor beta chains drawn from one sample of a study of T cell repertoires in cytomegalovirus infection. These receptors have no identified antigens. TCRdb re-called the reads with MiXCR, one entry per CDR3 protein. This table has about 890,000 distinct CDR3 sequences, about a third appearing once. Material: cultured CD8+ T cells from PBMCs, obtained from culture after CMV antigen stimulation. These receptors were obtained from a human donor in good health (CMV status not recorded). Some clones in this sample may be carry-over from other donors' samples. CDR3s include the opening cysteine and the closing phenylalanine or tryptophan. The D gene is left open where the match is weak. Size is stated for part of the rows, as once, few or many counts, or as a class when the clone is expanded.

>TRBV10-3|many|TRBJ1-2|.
TGTGCCATCAGTGGGGCCGGGACACTTACTAACTATGGCTACACCTTC
CAISGAGTLTNYGYTF
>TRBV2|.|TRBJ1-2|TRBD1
TGTGCCAGAGGGAGAAGGACAGGGGCTAACTATGGCTACACCTTC
CARGRRTGANYGYTF
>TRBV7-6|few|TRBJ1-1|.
TGTGCCAGCAGCTTAATGGGAGCTGAAGCTTTCTTT
CASSLMGAEAFF
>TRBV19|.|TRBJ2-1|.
TGTGCCAGTAGTATATCGAATGAGCAGTTCTTC
CASSISNEQFF
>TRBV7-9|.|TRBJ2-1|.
TGTGCCAGCAGCAGGCCGGGGGCCAATGAGCAGTTCTTC
CASSRPGANEQFF
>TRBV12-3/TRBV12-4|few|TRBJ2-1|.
TGTGCCAGCAGTTTCTCCGGGGGGCCCTCCTACAATGAGCAGTTCTTC
CASSFSGGPSYNEQFF
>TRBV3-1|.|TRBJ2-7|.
TGTGCCAGCAGCCCCCGGGACGTCTACTACGAGCAGTACTTC
CASSPRDVYYEQYF
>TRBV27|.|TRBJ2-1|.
TGTGCCAGCGTAAAATCAGGTTACTACAATGAGCAGTTCTTC
CASVKSGYYNEQFF
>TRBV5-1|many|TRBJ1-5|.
TGTGCCAGCAGCTTAGACAGCAATCAGCCCCAGCATTTT
CASSLDSNQPQHF
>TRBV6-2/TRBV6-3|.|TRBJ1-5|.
TGTGCCAGCAGTCCCATCGGGGTAGTGCAGCCCCAGCATTTT
CASSPIGVVQPQHF
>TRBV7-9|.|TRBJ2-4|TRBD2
TGTGCCAGCAGTGGGGGGGGGGTAGCCAAAAACATTCAGTACTTC
CASSGGGVAKNIQYF
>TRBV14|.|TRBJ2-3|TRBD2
TGTGCCAGCAGCCGCAAGCGGGGTCGCACAGATACGCAGTATTTT
CASSRKRGRTDTQYF
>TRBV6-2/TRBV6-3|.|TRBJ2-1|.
TGTGCCAGCAGTTACTCCCGCGAAGGTGTGACCTACAATGAGCAGTTCTTC
CASSYSREGVTYNEQFF
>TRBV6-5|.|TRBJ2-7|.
TGTGCCAGCAGTTACTATTGGGGGCAGGATGCCTACGAGCAGTACTTC
CASSYYWGQDAYEQYF
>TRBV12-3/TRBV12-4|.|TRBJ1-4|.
TGTGCCAGCAGTTTATCCCCCAGTACTAGTGAAAAACTGTTTTTT
CASSLSPSTSEKLFF
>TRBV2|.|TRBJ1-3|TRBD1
TGTGCCAGCAGATCGACAGGGGGAAACGGAAACACCATATATTTT
CASRSTGGNGNTIYF
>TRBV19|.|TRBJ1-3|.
TGTGCCAGTAGTATGGATGACAACTCTGGAAACACCATATATTTT
CASSMDDNSGNTIYF
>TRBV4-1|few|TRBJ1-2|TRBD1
TGCGCCAGCAGCCAAGCTCTTACAAGGGGGCAGAGCTATGGCTACACCTTC
CASSQALTRGQSYGYTF
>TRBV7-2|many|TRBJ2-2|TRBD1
TGTGCCAGCAGCTCAACAGGGGCCGGGGAGCTGTTTTTT
CASSSTGAGELFF
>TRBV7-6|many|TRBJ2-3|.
TGTGCCAGCAGCTCGCGGGCTAGCACAGATACGCAGTATTTT
CASSSRASTDTQYF
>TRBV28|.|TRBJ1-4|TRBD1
TGTGCCAGCAGTTTTCCTCCGACGCAGGGGGAATCTGCAACTAATGAAAAACTGTTTTTT
CASSFPPTQGESATNEKLFF
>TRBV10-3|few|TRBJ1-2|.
TGTGCCATCTTCAGCAACTATGGCTACACCTTC
CAIFSNYGYTF
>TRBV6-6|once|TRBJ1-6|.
TGTGCCAGCAGTGACGGACAGTTTAATTCACCCCTCCACTTT
CASSDGQFNSPLHF
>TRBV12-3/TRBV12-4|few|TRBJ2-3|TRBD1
TGTGCCAGCAGTTCCCGGGACAGGGATACGCAGTATTTT
CASSSRDRDTQYF
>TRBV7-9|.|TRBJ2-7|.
TGTGCCAGCAGTTCACAGGTTGCAGGGAGCTCCTACGAGCAGTACTTC
CASSSQVAGSSYEQYF
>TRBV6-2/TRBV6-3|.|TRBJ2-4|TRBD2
TGTGCCAGCAGTTACCCGACTAGCGGGGCCAAAAACATTCAGTACTTC
CASSYPTSGAKNIQYF
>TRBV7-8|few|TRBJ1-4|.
TGTGCCAGCAGCCTGCTCGGACCGCCGGGGGAAAAACTGTTTTTT
CASSLLGPPGEKLFF
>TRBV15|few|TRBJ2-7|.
TGTGCCACCAGCAGAGATTTAGACATAGCCTACGAGCAGTACTTC
CATSRDLDIAYEQYF
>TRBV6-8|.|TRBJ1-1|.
TGTGCCAGCAGTTACTCGGGGGACAACCTTGAAGCTTTCTTT
CASSYSGDNLEAFF
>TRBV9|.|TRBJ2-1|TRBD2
TGTGCCAGCAGCGCCTTACTAGCGGGGGGGTTATACAATGAGCAGTTCTTC
CASSALLAGGLYNEQFF
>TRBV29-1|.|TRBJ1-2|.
TGCAGCGATCTCGAGACAGTCTATGGCTACACCTTC
CSDLETVYGYTF
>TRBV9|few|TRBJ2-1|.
TGTGCCAGCAGCGTAGAGGGGGGGCCTCATTCTTACTACAATGAGCAGTTCTTC
CASSVEGGPHSYYNEQFF
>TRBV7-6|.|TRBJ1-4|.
TGTGCCAGCAGCTTAGCGCGGTCCCAACTGTTTTTT
CASSLARSQLFF
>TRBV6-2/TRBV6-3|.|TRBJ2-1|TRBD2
TGTGCCAGCAGCTACCGAGCGGGGGGTTCGGATGAGCAGTTCTTC
CASSYRAGGSDEQFF
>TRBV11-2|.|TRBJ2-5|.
TGTGCCAGCAGAGGAGGGATCCACGCCCAAGAGACCCAGTACTTC
CASRGGIHAQETQYF
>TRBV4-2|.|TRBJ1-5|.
TGTGCCAGCAGCCAAGTCTTTGACGGAAATCAGCCCCAGCATTTT
CASSQVFDGNQPQHF
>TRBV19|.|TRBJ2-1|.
TGTGCCACAGCTGGGGGTCTGAACCAGTTCTTC
CATAGGLNQFF
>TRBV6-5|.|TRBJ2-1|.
TGTGCCAGCAGTTACAGTGGGACACCTCCCTACAATGAGCAGTTCTTC
CASSYSGTPPYNEQFF
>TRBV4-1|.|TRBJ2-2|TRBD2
TGCGCCAGCAGCCGAGCGGGGGCGAACACCGGGGAGCTGTTTTTT
CASSRAGANTGELFF
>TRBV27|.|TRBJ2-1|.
TGTGCCAGCAGTTTAAGCGCAGGCTATCGAGCTTACAATGAGCAGTTCTTC
CASSLSAGYRAYNEQFF
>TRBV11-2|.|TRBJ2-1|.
TGTGCCAGCAGCTTAGACGTTGTCTACAATGAGCAGTTCTTC
CASSLDVVYNEQFF
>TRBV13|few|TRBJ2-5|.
TGTGCCAGCAGCTTCCCGGGGTACCAAGAGACCCAGTACTTC
CASSFPGYQETQYF
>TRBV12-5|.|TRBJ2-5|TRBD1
TGTGCTAGTGGCCCCGGGACAGGTTCAGGCTCAGAGACCCAGTACTTC
CASGPGTGSGSETQYF
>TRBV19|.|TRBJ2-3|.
TGTGCCAGCCTAATCGGAGGCACAGATACGCAGTATTTT
CASLIGGTDTQYF
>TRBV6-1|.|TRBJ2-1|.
TGTGCCAGCAGGGAGCTATACAATGAGCAGTTCTTC
CASRELYNEQFF
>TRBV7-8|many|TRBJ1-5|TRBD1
TGTGCCAGCAGCCACCGGGACAGGGGGGCGTATCAGCCCCAGCATTTT
CASSHRDRGAYQPQHF
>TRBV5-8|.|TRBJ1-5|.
TGTGCCAGCAGCTCGGACATGGGTGAACAGCCCCAGCATTTT
CASSSDMGEQPQHF
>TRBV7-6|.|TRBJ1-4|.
TGTGCCAGCAGCTTAATAGGGACCTCAACTAATGAAAAACTGTTTTTT
CASSLIGTSTNEKLFF
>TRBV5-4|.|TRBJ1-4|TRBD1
TGTGCCAGCAGCGGGGGACAGGGGGCTCTTGAAAAACTGTTTTTT
CASSGGQGALEKLFF
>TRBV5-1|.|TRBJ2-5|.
TGCGCCAGCAGCTTGGGAGGAGGGATTGGGGAGACCCAGTACTTC
CASSLGGGIGETQYF
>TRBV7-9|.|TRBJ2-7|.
TGTGCCAGCAGCTTAGGGACCACAGGGCCCGACTCCTACGAGCAGTACTTC
CASSLGTTGPDSYEQYF
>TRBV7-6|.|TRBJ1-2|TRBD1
TGTGCCAGCAGCAACAGGGACAGAACTGGCTACACCTTC
CASSNRDRTGYTF
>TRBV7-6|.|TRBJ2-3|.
TGTGTCAGCAGCGCCCTCAGAGGGACTAGCACAGATACGCAGTATTTT
CVSSALRGTSTDTQYF
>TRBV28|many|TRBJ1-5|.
TGTGCCAGCAGTTCGACAGTTAGCAATCAGCCCCAGCATTTT
CASSSTVSNQPQHF